Below are 17 T cell receptor beta chains sequenced from a single sample in a study of post-analysis software for immune sequencing data. Study outcomes and limitations: Among 5 or 6 TRBV segments more frequent in patients than controls were TRBV5-6, TRBV5-1 and TRBV20-1.

These receptors have no known antigen. Researchers reported that TCR beta cDNA libraries carried unique molecular identifiers. Each CDR3 protein is one row after TCRdb ran MiXCR on the PCR reads. The table lists 750,000 to 900,000 distinct CDR3 sequences, about 43% of them singletons, with roughly 4.5% in the top ten. Sequencing was done on a sample of blood. Receptors were obtained from a girl aged 10 to 17 with multiple sclerosis.

The CDR3 DNA sequence: TGTGCCAGCAGAATCGACAGGATCTATGGCTACACCTTC. It specifies CASRIDRIYGYTF. The chain is built from TRBV6-2 or TRBV6-3 and TRBJ1-2; possibly TRBD1 for D (6 bases). Per the germline V gene, CDR1 is MNHEY and CDR2 is SVGEGT. The length of the CDR3 is 13 residues. Trimming cost V 6 bases and J 4 bases, with 12 bases left between them.

This clonotype was detected only a few times. V is TRBV29-1 and J is TRBJ2-7, with 11 bases lining up with TRBD1. The J segment lost 8 bases and the V segment lost 7 bases, leaving 10 bases of the junction unmatched. Germline CDR1 is SQVTM and CDR2 is ANQGSEA. This CDR3 region has 13 residues. The CDR3 loop is CSGGQGASYKQYF. The CDR3 bases are TGCAGCGGCGGACAGGGGGCCTCTTACAAGCAGTACTTC.

This clonotype was recorded a few times. This chain connects TRBV7-9 to TRBJ1-5; D gene unclear. The V end lost 6 bases, the J end lost 7 bases, and 10 bases lay between the germline ends. The CDR3 spans 12 residues. The germline V gene encodes CDR1 SEHNR and CDR2 FQNEAQ (reference sequence). The CDR3 DNA is TGTGCCAGCAGTCCCGAGGGACAGCCCCAGCATTTT. Amino acids: CASSPEGQPQHF.

The gene calls are TRBV13 and TRBJ2-5, with TRBD2 matching 14 bases. The better agreement between TRBJ2-7 and the DNA end casts doubt on the J call. Germline V CDR1 and CDR2: PRHDT, FYEKMQ (reference sequence). The CDR3 runs to 16 residues. CDR3 DNA: TGTGCCAGCAGCGCCCCCGGGACTAGCGGGAGTCACGAGCAGTACTTC. Its protein is CASSAPGTSGSHEQYF.

This clonotype has a handful of counts. This chain connects TRBV15 to TRBJ2-3, with D perhaps matching TRBD2 (5 bases). The CDR3 runs to 14 residues. V was cut by 6 bases and J by 4 bases, with 14 bases left in between. Germline V CDR1 and CDR2: LNHNV, YYDKDF (reference sequence). CDR3 sequence: CATRPMRAADTQYF. CDR3 coding DNA: TGTGCCACCAGACCTATGCGGGCGGCAGATACGCAGTATTTT.

This clonotype turned up a few times. This chain links TRBV5-1 with TRBJ2-1; no clear D gene. Germline lookup yields CDR1 SGHRS and CDR2 YFSETQ. V was trimmed by 7 bases and J by 8 bases, leaving 25 bases between them. The CDR3 has 16 amino acids. The CDR3: CASAGATSNHGDEQFF. Written as DNA, the CDR3 is TGCGCCAGCGCAGGAGCGACATCGAATCACGGCGATGAGCAGTTCTTC.

This clonotype was seen more than once but under ten times. The V call is TRBV7-9, the J call TRBJ1-4; 7 positions match TRBD1. V was clipped by 5 bases and J by 7 bases; unmatched bases: 10. The CDR3 spans 15 residues. Germline lookup yields CDR1 SEHNR and CDR2 FQNEAQ (reference sequence). The chain's CDR3 is CASSVPGGETEKLFF. The CDR3 DNA is TGTGCCAGCAGCGTTCCAGGGGGGGAGACTGAAAAACTGTTTTTT. The full variable domain, in which reference TRBV7-9 and TRBJ1-4 provide the parts outside the CDR3, is DTGVSQNPRHKITKRGQNVTFRCDPISEHNRLYWYRQTLGQGPEFLTYFQNEAQLEKSRLLSDRFSAERPKGSFSTLEIQRTEQGDSAMYLCASSVPGGETEKLFFGSGTQLSVL.

The chain carries TRBV6-1 and TRBJ2-7, with D unresolved. Germline CDR1 and CDR2: MNHNS and SASEGT. The CDR3 covers 14 residues. Deletions cut 3 bases from V and 1 base from J, with 10 bases between. CDR3 in amino acids: CASSDHLKSYEQYF. The CDR3 DNA is TGTGCCAGCAGTGACCATTTAAAATCCTACGAGCAGTACTTC.

This chain joins TRBV20-1 and TRBJ1-3; D remains ambiguous. This CDR3 region has 15 residues. The V gene lost 6 bases and the J gene lost 0 bases, with 15 bases spanning the gap. Germline V gives CDR1 DFQATT, CDR2 SNEGSKA (reference sequence). CDR3 loop: CSAPVPDISGNTIYF. The CDR3, as DNA: TGCAGTGCCCCGGTTCCAGATATCTCTGGAAACACCATATATTTT.

The chain employs TRBV4-3 and TRBJ2-1; TRBD2 matches at 10 bases. The CDR3 has 16 amino acids. Germline V gene lookup returns CDR1 LGHNA and CDR2 YSLEER. Trimming removed 4 bases from V and 2 bases from J; junction bases left unmatched: 5. Written as DNA, the CDR3 is TGCGCCAGCAGCCGAACGGGACTAGCGACCTACAATGAGCAGTTCTTC. This encodes CASSRTGLATYNEQFF.

This clonotype has a handful of counts. J is TRBJ1-1 and V is TRBV12-3 or TRBV12-4; D remains ambiguous. The CDR3 covers 13 residues. V lost 1 base, J lost 6 bases, and 9 bases lay in between. DNA for the CDR3: TGTGCCAGCAGTTTAGGGGTCGGTTCTGAAGCTTTCTTT. It yields the protein CASSLGVGSEAFF.

The V gene is TRBV20-1, the J gene TRBJ2-2, with D tentatively TRBD2 (5 bases). CDR1 and CDR2 (germline): DFQATT, SNEGSKA (reference sequence). The V end was cut by 3 bases, the J end by 2 bases, with 10 bases between. This CDR3 is 14 amino acids long. This CDR3 is CSARRASNTGELFF. The CDR3 region has the DNA TGCAGTGCTAGGAGGGCTAGCAACACCGGGGAGCTGTTTTTT.

The chain recombines TRBV12-5 with TRBJ1-2, with D hard to call. Per the germline V gene, CDR1 is LGHNT and CDR2 is FRNRAP. CDR3 length: 10 residues. CDR3 DNA sequence: TGTTCCCAGGACTTCTATGGCTACACCTTC. Residues: CSQDFYGYTF.

The chain has TRBV6-5 and TRBJ1-1; TRBD1 might be the D (5 bases). Germline V gene sequence: CDR1 MNHEY, CDR2 SVGAGI. The CDR3 consists of 13 residues. V lost 0 bases and J 5 bases, leaving 7 bases between the germline ends. CDR3 sequence: CASSYSGVTEAFF. For the CDR3, the DNA is TGTGCCAGCAGTTACTCGGGGGTAACTGAAGCTTTCTTT.

The chain combines TRBV7-2 with TRBJ2-1, with D possibly TRBD2 on 5 matching bases. Germline-derived CDR1 and CDR2 are SGHTA and FQGNSA. The CDR3 contains 15 residues. The V and J ends lost 7 bases and 4 bases respectively, with 17 bases between them. The CDR3 DNA follows: TGTGCCAGCAAACCCGAAATTAGCGTTTACAATGAGCAGTTCTTC. It specifies CASKPEISVYNEQFF.

In the case of this clonotype: A much larger clone differs by one base, so this may be a read error. The chain combines TRBV7-9 with TRBJ2-4; 10 nucleotides match TRBD2. From germline, CDR1 is SEHNR and CDR2 FQNEAQ (reference sequence). The CDR3 consists of 16 residues. CDR3 coding DNA: TGTGCCAGCGGCTTAGCGGGGGGCGTACGTGAACGTATTCAGTACTTC. Translated: CASGLAGGVRERIQYF.

The chain joins TRBV11-2 to TRBJ2-7; possibly TRBD1 or TRBD2 for D (5 bases each). This CDR3 has 13 amino acids. Germline CDR1 SGHAT, CDR2 FQNNGV. Deletions cut 5 bases from V and 9 bases from J, with 17 bases between. The chain's CDR3 is CASSTGPPERQYF. The CDR3 nucleotides read TGTGCCAGCAGCACGGGACCCCCTGAAAGGCAGTACTTC.